This TCR beta chain was captured by sequencing in a study of CD8 T cells in Susac syndrome. High-throughput TCR beta sequencing covered peripheral CD8+ and CD4+ T cells. TEMRA cells were FACS-enriched and CD8+ and CD4+ T cells negatively isolated. Study-level findings and limits: The study admitted that it had a relatively small number of individuals in its TCR sequencing and HLA analysis.

The RNA, about 0.45 to 1 ug, was put through reverse transcription using random hexamers. The CDR3 of TCR beta was amplified by immunoSEQ multiplex PCR across 54 Vbeta and 13 Jbeta. From the immunoSEQ multiplex PCR reads, TCRdb called clonotypes with MiXCR, one entry per CDR3 protein. This sample carries more than 95,000 distinct CDR3 sequences, approximately 96% of them seen once, and the ten largest clones take roughly 0.091%. Worth noting for this clonotype: Its antigen is currently unknown.

Germline V gene sequence: CDR1 MNHEY, CDR2 SMNVEV (reference sequence). The V and J ends lost 6 bases and 8 bases respectively, with 20 bases between them. The CDR3 runs 15 residues. This sequence joins TRBV27 and TRBJ2-1, with a weak D call TRBD1 (7 bases). This TCR was recovered from a human donor in good health. The sample comprised CD4+ T cells from PBMCs. The CDR3 region is CASRRAGGWNDEQFF. In DNA form, the CDR3 reads TGTGCCAGCAGAAGAGCAGGGGGGTGGAATGATGAGCAGTTCTTC.